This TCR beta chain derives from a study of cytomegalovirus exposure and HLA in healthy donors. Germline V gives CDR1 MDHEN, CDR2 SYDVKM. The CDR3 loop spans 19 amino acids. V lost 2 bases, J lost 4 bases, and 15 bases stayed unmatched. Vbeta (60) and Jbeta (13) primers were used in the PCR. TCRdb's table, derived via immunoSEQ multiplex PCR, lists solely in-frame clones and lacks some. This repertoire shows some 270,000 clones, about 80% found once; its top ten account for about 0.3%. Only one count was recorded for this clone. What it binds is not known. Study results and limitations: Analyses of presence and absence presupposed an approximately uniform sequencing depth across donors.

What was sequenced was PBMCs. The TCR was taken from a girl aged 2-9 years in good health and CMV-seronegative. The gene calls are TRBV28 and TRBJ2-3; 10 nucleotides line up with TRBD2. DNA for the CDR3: TGTGCCAGCAGTTTAAACCGACGTGGGCTAGCGGGAGTACCAGATACGCAGTATTTT. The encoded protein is CASSLNRRGLAGVPDTQYF. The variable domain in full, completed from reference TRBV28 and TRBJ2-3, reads DVKVTQSSRYLVKRTGEKVFLECVQDMDHENMFWYRQDPGLGLRLIYFSYDVKMKEKGDIPEGYSVSREKKERFSLILESASTNQTSMYLCASSLNRRGLAGVPDTQYFGPGTRLTVL.